This TCR beta chain stems from a study of chemoradiotherapy in HPV16-positive cancers. On the study more broadly: Two HPV16-positive patients' cells yielded candidate HPV-specific clones and common motifs. Study results and limitations: Candidate HPV-specific clones and E7-related TCR motifs grew in tumor during treatment. Functional assays defining HPV-specific T cells used only a couple of HPV16-positive patients.

Repertoires were sampled repeatedly during chemoradiotherapy. Worth noting for this clone: Its antigen is unknown.

Per germline, CDR1 SGHAT and CDR2 FQDESV (reference sequence). The CDR3 sequence is 15 residues long. The junction had 6 bases not matched to a gene; V was cut back by 5 bases and J by 4 bases. Sequencing used immunoSEQ multiplex PCR; TCRdb keeps in-frame clones, though not all of them. The sample contains some 3,500 clones, about four fifths of which appear only once. The V and J genes are TRBV11-1 and TRBJ2-1; TRBD2 matches 9 bases. Here the sequenced sample was tumor tissue, taken from a patient who underwent chemoradiotherapy. This clonotype was sampled from a human donor with HPV-associated anogenital cancer. This CDR3 reads CASSPSAGGYNEQFF. In DNA, the CDR3 is TGTGCCAGCAGCCCTTCGGCGGGAGGGTACAATGAGCAGTTCTTC.